Below are 14 T cell receptor beta chains sequenced from a single sample in a study of blood T cell repertoires in COVID-19. Assay: immunoSEQ multiplex PCR; the TCRdb copy retains only in-frame clones and omits some. The top ten hold roughly 18% of the sample, which has roughly 200,000 clones, approximately 81% seen once. The specimen was peripheral blood. The receptor source for this set is a woman aged 80 or over with active or convalescent COVID-19.

The J gene is TRBJ2-5, the V gene TRBV5-6; TRBD1 matches at 9 bases. Germline V CDR1 and CDR2: SGHDT, YYEEEE. V lost 4 bases and J lost 5; bases outside the gene matches: 9. The CDR3 totals 15 residues. The CDR3, as DNA: TGTGCCAGCAGCCCCGTGGACAGGGGCCTTGAGACCCAGTACTTC. This translates into CASSPVDRGLETQYF.

The J gene is TRBJ2-5, the V gene TRBV18; TRBD2 matches 8 bases. Germline assignment: CDR1 KGHSH and CDR2 LQKENI. The CDR3 is 16 residues long. The V segment lost 2 bases and the J segment 5 bases; nucleotides outside the gene matches: 10. Here the CDR3 reads CASSPWERPGGETQYF. CDR3 sequence (DNA): TGTGCCAGCTCACCATGGGAGCGTCCGGGAGGGGAGACCCAGTACTTC.

V gene TRBV10-3 combines with J gene TRBJ2-4, with D tentatively TRBD1 (5 bases). This CDR3 region has 16 residues. Trimming left V 4 bases short and J 0 bases short, with 13 bases between. The germline V gene encodes CDR1 ENHRY and CDR2 SYGVKD. As DNA, the CDR3 is TGTGCCATCAGTGTAGGTGGGGCTGGAGCCAAAAACATTCAGTACTTC. Its protein is CAISVGGAGAKNIQYF.

The chain recombines TRBV18 with TRBJ2-5; 9 bases line up with TRBD2. V was pared by 3 bases and J by 1 base, with 9 bases of the junction left unmatched. Germline loops: CDR1 KGHSH, CDR2 LQKENI. The CDR3 is 17 amino acids. CDR3 nucleotides: TGTGCCAGCTCACCCAAGGAGGCTAGCGGGACCCAAGAGACCCAGTACTTC. This sequence encodes CASSPKEASGTQETQYF. Variable domain in full (rest from reference TRBV18 and TRBJ2-5): NAGVMQNPRHLVRRRGQEARLRCSPMKGHSHVYWYRQLPEEGLKFMVYLQKENIIDESGMPKERFSAEFPKEGPSILRIQQVVRGDSAAYFCASSPKEASGTQETQYFGPGTRLLVL.

V and J are TRBV6-1 and TRBJ2-5, with TRBD2 matching 12 bases. The germline CDR1 and CDR2 sequences are MNHNS and SASEGT. The junction had 15 bases not matched to a gene; V was cut back by 2 bases and J by 5 bases. The CDR3 extends over 19 amino acids. DNA of the CDR3: TGTGCCAGCAGTGAACCACTAGCGGGGGGCCCCTTCTCCCCGGAGACCCAGTACTTC. This codes for CASSEPLAGGPFSPETQYF.

The J gene is TRBJ2-3, the V gene TRBV5-1; D may be TRBD1 (6 bases). CDR1 is SGHRS and CDR2 is YFSETQ in the germline V gene. V shed 5 bases and J shed 0 bases, with 10 bases lying between them. The CDR3 has 14 residues. The CDR3 reads CASRQGTSTDTQYF. CDR3 sequence (DNA): TGCGCCAGCAGACAGGGAACGAGCACAGATACGCAGTATTTT.

The chain couples TRBV11-2 to TRBJ1-2; no definite D call. V lost 0 bases and J 7 bases, leaving 6 bases between the germline ends. The CDR3 contains 12 residues. Germline lookup yields CDR1 SGHAT and CDR2 FQNNGV. CDR3 region: CASSLEGSGYTF. The CDR3 DNA follows: TGTGCCAGCAGCTTAGAGGGGAGTGGCTACACCTTC.

This clone was seen only once. This sequence joins TRBV19 and TRBJ2-3; 7 bases align to TRBD1. J gave up 0 bases and V 0 bases, and 3 bases lay outside the gene matches. This CDR3 has 16 amino acids. Looked up from germline, CDR1 is LNHDA and CDR2 is SQIVND (reference sequence). This chain's CDR3 is CASSIEMTGSTDTQYF. In DNA, the CDR3 is TGTGCCAGTAGTATAGAGATGACAGGGAGCACAGATACGCAGTATTTT.

The chain has TRBV3-1 (or the pseudogene TRBV3-2) and TRBJ2-3, with TRBD2 matching over 14 bases. The V and J ends lost 3 bases and 12 bases, in that order; junction bases with no gene match: 8. The CDR3 sequence is 15 residues long. The germline gives CDR1 LGHDT, CDR2 YNNKEL (reference sequence). DNA for the CDR3: TGTGCCAGCAGCCATCCGGGACTAGCGGGAGCCCGACAGTATTTT. It codes for CASSHPGLAGARQYF.

The chain is built from TRBV4-1 and TRBJ1-2; possible D gene TRBD1, 5 bases. Germline V CDR1 and CDR2: MGHRA, YSYEKL. V was cut by 0 bases and J by 3 bases, with 8 bases left in between. The CDR3 consists of 14 residues. The CDR3 reads CASSQDRDYYGYTF. For the CDR3, the DNA is TGCGCCAGCAGCCAAGATAGGGACTACTATGGCTACACCTTC.

In its sample, this clone was seen once. This chain uses TRBV7-9 with TRBJ1-2; 7 bases map to TRBD1. Unmatched junction bases numbered 3, after V lost 3 bases and J lost 5 bases. The germline V gene encodes CDR1 SEHNR and CDR2 FQNEAQ (reference sequence). This CDR3 has 13 residues. The CDR3 DNA follows: TGTGCCAGCAGCTTTGAGGGGGCTTATGGCTACACCTTC. Translating gives CASSFEGAYGYTF.

V usage is TRBV2 and J usage is TRBJ2-3; TRBD2 matches at 15 bases. V lost 8 bases to trimming and J lost 5 bases; unmatched junction nucleotides: 5. Germline assignment: CDR1 SNHLY and CDR2 FYNNEI. This CDR3 comprises 15 residues. The CDR3 here is CASGLAGGLGDTQYF. The CDR3 DNA sequence: TGTGCCAGCGGACTAGCGGGGGGGCTTGGAGATACGCAGTATTTT.

This clone was recorded many times. The J gene is TRBJ1-2, the V gene TRBV4-1; 10 nucleotides match TRBD1. This CDR3 is 14 amino acids long. Unmatched junction bases numbered 6, after V lost 4 bases and J lost 7 bases. Germline CDR1 and CDR2: MGHRA and YSYEKL. DNA of the CDR3: TGCGCCAGCAGCCCTCGGGACAGGGGAACTGGCTACACCTTC. This encodes CASSPRDRGTGYTF.

The genes are TRBV5-1 and TRBJ2-1, with TRBD2 as a possible D gene (6 bases). V was shortened by 0 bases and J by 9 bases, with 19 bases between the two germline ends. Germline V gene data show CDR1 as SGHRS and CDR2 as YFSETQ. This CDR3 region has 16 residues. CDR3 nucleotide sequence: TGCGCCAGCAGCTTGGCTGGCGCATACCTGGGAGGTGAGCAGTTCTTC. Translated, it gives CASSLAGAYLGGEQFF. The whole variable domain, remainder taken from reference TRBV5-1 and TRBJ2-1, is KAGVTQTPRYLIKTRGQQVTLSCSPISGHRSVSWYQQTPGQGLQFLFEYFSETQRNKGNFPGRFSGRQFSNSRSEMNVSTLELGDSALYLCASSLAGAYLGGEQFFGPGTRLTVL.